This TCR beta chain was recorded in a study of OX40 agonist ivuxolimab in advanced cancers. Study information: Administration of intravenous ivuxolimab to patients occurred every 2 weeks at 0.01 to 10 mg/kg.

Remarks on this clone: Antigen unknown.

Repertoires were generated with immunoSEQ multiplex PCR, while TCRdb's copy carries only in-frame clones and drops some. Among about 43,000 clones, about 94% were seen once, and the ten largest hold approximately 10%. V lost 2 bases, J lost 2 bases, and 13 bases lay in between. The germline V gene has CDR1 LGHNA and CDR2 YSLEER. The CDR3 runs 16 residues. The study's findings and limits: Relative to CD4+ cells, CD8+ T cells on average had more expanded clones.

The cohort excluded patients with autoimmune disease history or systemic immunosuppression. The sample was CD4+ or CD8+ T cells sorted from blood, taken in a trial of the OX40 agonist ivuxolimab. The chain carries TRBV4-3 and TRBJ1-3; D possibly corresponds to TRBD1 (6 bases). This TCR was recovered from an adult with an advanced solid tumor such as melanoma, head and neck, liver or kidney cancer. Here the CDR3 reads CASSQLLNRAGNTIYF. The CDR3, as DNA: TGCGCCAGCAGCCAACTACTCAACAGGGCTGGAAACACCATATATTTT.